A single sample is the source of the 25 T cell receptor beta chains below, sequenced in a study of vaccination effects on CD4 cells after COVID-19. The repertoire was sequenced with immunoSEQ multiplex PCR; TCRdb's copy has only in-frame clones and lacks some. The table records tens of thousands of clones, approximately 79% of them present only once. Scientists isolated CD4+ T cells after an approximately 10-day culture period ended. Two doses of either BNT162b2 or mRNA-1273 were given to each participant. The antigens these receptors bind are not known. The sequences come from CD4+ T cells from PBMCs cultured without peptide, collected after COVID-19 vaccination. Receptors originate from a human donor who received a COVID-19 vaccine.

The genes are TRBV11-1 and TRBJ1-2; D not certain. This CDR3 spans 15 amino acids. Germline CDR1 SGHAT, CDR2 FQDESV (reference sequence). Trimming cost V 5 bases and J 4 bases, with 17 bases left between them. CDR3 sequence reads: CASSPLAQTFYGYTF. The CDR3 bases are TGTGCCAGCAGCCCCCTGGCACAGACCTTCTATGGCTACACCTTC.

The genes are TRBV27 and TRBJ2-3; 9 positions match TRBD2. Germline loops: CDR1 MNHEY, CDR2 SMNVEV (reference sequence). The CDR3 contains 16 residues. J lost 5 bases, V lost 1 base, and 7 bases had no gene match. CDR3 residues: CASSLFVAGVGDTQYF. CDR3 in DNA: TGTGCCAGCAGTTTATTCGTAGCGGGGGTAGGAGATACGCAGTATTTT.

The chain combines TRBV6-6 with TRBJ1-1, with D perhaps TRBD1 (6 bases). Trimming removed 6 bases at V and 6 bases at J, with 17 bases between. The germline V gene has CDR1 MNHNY and CDR2 SVGAGI (reference sequence). The CDR3 has 14 amino acids. Written as DNA, the CDR3 is TGTGCCAGCAGGGGTGGGGGCCGGGATTCTGAAGCTTTCTTT. Its translation is CASRGGGRDSEAFF.

V usage is TRBV2 and J usage is TRBJ2-5, with D possibly TRBD2 on 5 matching bases. This CDR3 is built from 13 residues. Trimming shortened V by 4 bases and J by 4 bases, and 10 bases separated the two germline ends. Germline V gene data show CDR1 as SNHLY and CDR2 as FYNNEI. The CDR3 reads CASSGASRETQYF. The DNA of the CDR3 is TGTGCCAGCAGTGGGGCTAGCAGAGAGACCCAGTACTTC.

The CDR3 DNA reads as TGTGCCAGCAGCCGCGGACAGGTCAATCAGCCCCAGCATTTT. Amino acids: CASSRGQVNQPQHF. The rearrangement links TRBV3-1 (or the pseudogene TRBV3-2) to TRBJ1-5, with 7 bases that match TRBD1. Germline values: CDR1 LGHDT, CDR2 YNNKEL (reference sequence). CDR3 size: 14 residues. With V trimmed by 4 bases and J by 3 bases, 3 bases remained unmatched.

The rearrangement links TRBV7-2 to TRBJ1-5, with TRBD1 matching over 7 bases. The length of the CDR3 is 14 residues. V gave up 1 base and J gave up 7 bases; unmatched junction bases: 4. CDR1 is SGHTA, CDR2 FQGNSA, per germline. CDR3: CASSLGRGVQPQHF. CDR3 nucleotide sequence: TGTGCCAGCAGCTTAGGCAGGGGGGTACAGCCCCAGCATTTT.

This chain links TRBV12-3 or TRBV12-4 with TRBJ2-7; D tentatively fits TRBD1 or TRBD2 (5 bases each). The V end lost 4 bases, the J end lost 2 bases, and 9 bases lay between the germline ends. This CDR3 contains 13 residues. The CDR3 sequence is CASSSGAPYEQYV. Written as DNA, the CDR3 is TGTGCCAGCAGTTCCGGGGCTCCCTACGAGCAGTACGTC.

The chain recombines TRBV3-1 (or the pseudogene TRBV3-2) with TRBJ2-3, with 15 bases identical to TRBD2. The V gene's germline CDR1 is LGHDT and CDR2 YNNKEL (reference sequence). The CDR3 runs to 18 residues. Trimming removed 0 bases from V and 1 base from J; junction bases left unmatched: 2. The CDR3 region is CASSQEGLAGGGTDTQYF. CDR3 DNA: TGTGCCAGCAGCCAAGAAGGACTAGCGGGGGGGGGCACAGATACGCAGTATTTT.

The chain is built from TRBV29-1 and TRBJ1-4; no clear D gene. CDR3 length: 15 residues. Germline CDR1 is SQVTM and CDR2 is ANQGSEA. The germline V and J ends were trimmed by 7 bases and 4 bases, with 19 bases remaining between them. The CDR3 sequence is CSASSSSRGNEKLFF. The CDR3 bases are TGCAGCGCCTCCTCCAGCTCCCGAGGTAATGAAAAACTGTTTTTT.

The gene calls are TRBV4-2 and TRBJ2-3; 8 bases match TRBD2. The germline V gene encodes CDR1 LGHNA and CDR2 YNFKEQ. The CDR3 runs to 16 residues. The trim removed 3 bases at V and 3 bases at J, leaving 8 bases unmatched. The CDR3 spells CASSHEPGLVTDTQYF. In DNA, the CDR3 is TGTGCCAGCAGCCATGAACCGGGACTAGTAACAGATACGCAGTATTTT.

The CDR3 DNA reads TGTGCCAGCAGCTCGGAGCGGGTATCGACAGATACGCAGTATTTT. It yields the protein CASSSERVSTDTQYF. This rearrangement joins TRBV7-9 to TRBJ2-3; possible D gene TRBD2, 6 bases. The germline V gene has CDR1 SEHNR and CDR2 FQNEAQ (reference sequence). This CDR3 has 15 amino acids. V was shortened by 4 bases and J by 3 bases, with 14 bases between the two germline ends. The full variable domain, rest sourced from reference TRBV7-9 and TRBJ2-3, is DTGVSQNPRHKITKRGQNVTFRCDPISEHNRLYWYRQTLGQGPEFLTYFQNEAQLEKSRLLSDRFSAERPKGSFSTLEIQRTEQGDSAMYLCASSSERVSTDTQYFGPGTRLTVL.

V usage is TRBV4-1 and J usage is TRBJ2-5; TRBD2 is a possible D gene (6 bases). The CDR3 contains 18 residues. The ends were cut back, 1 base at V and 5 bases at J, with 23 bases in the middle. CDR1 is MGHRA, CDR2 YSYEKL, per germline. The CDR3 spells CASSQAHLGWGSGETQYF. The CDR3, as DNA: TGCGCCAGCAGCCAAGCTCATCTCGGCTGGGGTAGCGGCGAGACCCAGTACTTC.

The chain has TRBV24-1 and TRBJ1-2; D may be TRBD1 (6 bases). CDR1 and CDR2 (germline): KGHDR, SFDVKD. The CDR3 is 14 residues long. Trimming removed 4 bases from V and 1 base from J, with 9 bases in between. In DNA form, the CDR3 reads TGTGCCACCAGTGAGGGGGCTGGTAACTATGGCTACACCTTC. Encoded protein: CATSEGAGNYGYTF.

Sample share makes this clone medium-sized (0.01 to 0.1%). The chain combines TRBV4-1 with TRBJ1-2, with a possible D match to TRBD1 (6 bases). The V end was cut by 2 bases, the J end by 0 bases, with 10 bases between. Germline V lookup: CDR1 MGHRA, CDR2 YSYEKL. The CDR3 is made up of 15 amino acids. DNA of the CDR3: TGCGCCAGCAGCCAAACCAGGGGCGCTAACTATGGCTACACCTTC. Translated: CASSQTRGANYGYTF.

V gene TRBV6-1 combines with J gene TRBJ2-4, with 7 nucleotides matching TRBD1. The CDR3 has 14 residues. CDR1 and CDR2 (germline): MNHNS, SASEGT. The ends lost 2 bases at V and 9 bases at J; junction bases unmatched: 7. CDR3 nucleotide sequence: TGTGCCAGCAGTGAACGGCAGGGGGAGAGCATTCAGTACTTC. Its protein is CASSERQGESIQYF.

This chain links TRBV3-1 (or the pseudogene TRBV3-2) with TRBJ2-3; D possibly uses TRBD1 or TRBD2 (5 bases each). Germline CDR1 and CDR2: LGHDT and YNNKEL (reference sequence). The CDR3 is made up of 18 amino acids. Trimming left V 10 bases short and J 1 base short, with 27 bases between. CDR3 DNA sequence: TGTGCCACATTAACCGTCCAGCGGACATCATTTTGCACAGATACGCAGTATTTT. Amino acid sequence: CATLTVQRTSFCTDTQYF.

The chain joins TRBV7-6 to TRBJ2-1, with 12 bases lining up with TRBD2. V was pared by 5 bases and J by 6 bases, with 5 bases of the junction left unmatched. The CDR3 length is 15 residues. The germline gives CDR1 SGHVS, CDR2 FNYEAQ. The CDR3 loop is CASSLGLAGLNEQFF. CDR3 DNA: TGTGCCAGCAGCCTAGGACTAGCGGGACTCAATGAGCAGTTCTTC. Drawing the rest from reference TRBV7-6 and TRBJ2-1, the complete variable domain is GAGVSQSPRYKVTKRGQDVALRCDPISGHVSLYWYRQALGQGPEFLTYFNYEAQQDKSGLPNDRFSAERPEGSISTLTIQRTEQRDSAMYRCASSLGLAGLNEQFFGPGTRLTVL.

CDR3 residues: CASSASGTGSSYEQYV. For the CDR3, the DNA is TGTGCCAGCAGTGCCTCCGGGACTGGGAGCTCCTACGAGCAGTACGTC. The chain combines TRBV6-1 with TRBJ2-7, with a possible D match to TRBD2 (6 bases). The germline CDR1 and CDR2 sequences are MNHNS and SASEGT. Trimming left V 4 bases short and J 0 bases short, with 16 bases between. The CDR3 extends over 16 amino acids.

Only one count was recorded for this clone. The V and J genes are TRBV6-2 or TRBV6-3 and TRBJ1-5; possible D gene TRBD1, 5 bases. Germline assignment: CDR1 MNHEY and CDR2 SVGEGT. There are 13 residues in the CDR3. Trimming cost V 5 bases and J 2 bases, with 7 bases left between them. This CDR3 reads CASSPQGNQPQHF. CDR3 nucleotide sequence: TGTGCCAGCAGTCCACAGGGCAATCAGCCCCAGCATTTT.

The chain has TRBV7-2 and TRBJ2-3; perhaps D is TRBD1 or TRBD2 (5 bases each). V shed 1 base and J shed 10 bases, with 6 bases lying between them. The CDR3 has 11 amino acids. The V gene's germline CDR1 is SGHTA and CDR2 FQGNSA. The CDR3 DNA sequence: TGTGCCAGCAGCTTAGTGGGACCGCAGTATTTT. Protein product: CASSLVGPQYF.

The genes are TRBV7-8 and TRBJ1-5; TRBD1 matches at 11 bases. V dropped 5 bases and J dropped 0; count of bases not matched to a gene: 15. Germline V gives CDR1 SGHVS, CDR2 FQNEAQ. CDR3 length: 20 amino acids. CDR3 nucleotide sequence: TGTGCCAGCAGCGCGGGGAGGGGGACAGGGGGTTATGGTAGCAATCAGCCCCAGCATTTT. It translates to CASSAGRGTGGYGSNQPQHF.

V and J are TRBV6-5 and TRBJ1-1, with D possibly being TRBD1 (6 bases). V shed 6 bases and J shed 1 base, with 9 bases lying between them. The CDR3 has 13 residues. Germline CDR1 reads MNHEY; CDR2 reads SVGAGI. As DNA, the CDR3 is TGTGCCAGCAGCAGGGGCTCGAACACTGAAGCTTTCTTT. Its protein product is CASSRGSNTEAFF.

The chain combines TRBV27 with TRBJ2-7; 11 bases agree with TRBD2. The length of the CDR3 is 15 residues. CDR1 and CDR2 from the germline V gene are MNHEY and SMNVEV (reference sequence). The junction had 9 bases not matched to a gene; V was cut back by 5 bases and J by 6 bases. The CDR3 sequence is CASSGSGGAEGEQYV. CDR3 DNA: TGTGCCAGCAGTGGTAGCGGGGGGGCCGAAGGCGAGCAGTACGTC.

V and J are TRBV2 and TRBJ1-2; D gene unclear. The germline CDR1 and CDR2 sequences are SNHLY and FYNNEI. The V end was cut by 6 bases, the J end by 1 base, with 6 bases between. This CDR3 has 12 residues. The CDR3 DNA is TGTGCCAGCAGCTTAGTTAACTATGGCTACACCTTC. Translating gives CASSLVNYGYTF.

This sequence joins TRBV5-1 and TRBJ1-4, with TRBD1 identical over 11 bases. V gave up 3 bases and J gave up 7 bases; unmatched junction bases: 8. Germline values: CDR1 SGHRS, CDR2 YFSETQ. The CDR3 spans 16 residues. CDR3 amino acids: CASSSGTGGDFEKLFF. The CDR3 nucleotides are TGCGCCAGCAGCTCCGGGACAGGGGGAGATTTTGAAAAACTGTTTTTT.